This TCR beta chain came from a study of shared T cell receptors in the human thymus. This CDR3 contains 12 residues. Deletions cut 7 bases from V and 3 bases from J, with 9 bases between. Per the germline V gene, CDR1 is MDHEN and CDR2 is SYDVKM. TCRdb keeps only in-frame clones here, not all; method: immunoSEQ multiplex PCR. The sample lists some 760,000 clones, 70% to 90% occurring once. This sample was also put to use in a study of human thymus T cells. As that report states: The authors found apparently biased V and J gene usage in thymic and blood repertoires. A high degree of thymic repertoire overlap among unrelated individuals was reported in related research.

The sequence derives from a girl under three years old with a congenital heart defect. Material for sequencing was thymocytes. The chain carries TRBV28 and TRBJ2-5; D not certain. CDR3 sequence (DNA): TGTGCCAGCACCGGAGTAGAAGAGACCCAGTACTTC. It codes for CASTGVEETQYF.